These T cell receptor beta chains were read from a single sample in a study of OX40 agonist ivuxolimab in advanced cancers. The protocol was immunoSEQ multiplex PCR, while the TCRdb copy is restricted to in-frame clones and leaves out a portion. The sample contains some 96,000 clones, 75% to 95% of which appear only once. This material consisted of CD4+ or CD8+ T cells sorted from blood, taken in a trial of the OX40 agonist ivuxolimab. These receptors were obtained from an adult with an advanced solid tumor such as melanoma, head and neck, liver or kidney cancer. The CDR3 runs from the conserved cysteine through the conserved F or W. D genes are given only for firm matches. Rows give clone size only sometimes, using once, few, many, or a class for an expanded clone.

cdr3_aa: CASSPQGRYSGANVLTF; cdr3_nt: TGTGCCAGCAGCCCACAGGGGCGGTACTCTGGGGCCAACGTCCTGACTTTC; v_call: TRBV7-3; d_call: TRBD1; clone_size: -; j_call: TRBJ2-6
cdr3_aa: CASSQSPGRGDYGYTF; cdr3_nt: TGCGCCAGCAGCCAAAGCCCGGGCAGGGGGGACTATGGCTACACCTTC; v_call: TRBV4-3; d_call: TRBD1; clone_size: -; j_call: TRBJ1-2
cdr3_aa: CASSFGTSNTGELFF; cdr3_nt: TGCGCCAGCAGCTTCGGGACCAGTAACACCGGGGAGCTGTTTTTT; v_call: TRBV5-1; d_call: -; clone_size: -; j_call: TRBJ2-2
cdr3_aa: CASSVRVPLNTEAFF; cdr3_nt: TGTGCCAGTAGTGTTCGGGTACCATTGAACACTGAAGCTTTCTTT; v_call: TRBV19; d_call: -; clone_size: -; j_call: TRBJ1-1
cdr3_aa: CASSLDSSTRQYF; cdr3_nt: TGCGCCAGCAGCTTGGACAGTTCTACGAGGCAGTACTTC; v_call: TRBV5-1; d_call: -; clone_size: -; j_call: TRBJ2-7
cdr3_aa: CASSQDNGARANVLTF; cdr3_nt: TGCGCCAGCAGCCAAGATAACGGAGCTAGAGCCAACGTCCTGACTTTC; v_call: TRBV4-3; d_call: -; clone_size: -; j_call: TRBJ2-6
cdr3_aa: CASSLGVNEQYF; cdr3_nt: TGTGCCAGCAGCTTAGGCGTAAACGAGCAGTACTTC; v_call: TRBV7-6; d_call: -; clone_size: medium-sized; j_call: TRBJ2-7
cdr3_aa: CASSKTGGTETQYF; cdr3_nt: TGTGCCAGTAGTAAGACAGGGGGAACAGAGACCCAGTACTTC; v_call: TRBV19; d_call: TRBD1; clone_size: once; j_call: TRBJ2-5
cdr3_aa: CASSRDSANTGELFF; cdr3_nt: TGTGCCAGCAGCCGGGACAGCGCGAACACCGGGGAGCTGTTTTTT; v_call: TRBV7-2; d_call: TRBD1; clone_size: -; j_call: TRBJ2-2
cdr3_aa: CASSQFSVDEQFF; cdr3_nt: TGCGCCAGCAGCCAGTTTAGCGTCGATGAGCAGTTCTTC; v_call: TRBV4-1; d_call: -; clone_size: many; j_call: TRBJ2-1
cdr3_aa: CASSVLDRVNSETQYF; cdr3_nt: TGTGCCAGCAGCGTATTGGACAGGGTGAATTCGGAGACCCAGTACTTC; v_call: TRBV9; d_call: TRBD1; clone_size: -; j_call: TRBJ2-5
cdr3_aa: CASSARQVSSTGELFF; cdr3_nt: TGTGCCAGCAGCGCCCGACAGGTTTCCAGCACCGGGGAGCTGTTTTTT; v_call: TRBV5-4; d_call: -; clone_size: -; j_call: TRBJ2-2
cdr3_aa: CASSRRNLNTEAFF; cdr3_nt: TGTGCCAGTAGTAGGAGGAACCTGAACACTGAAGCTTTCTTT; v_call: TRBV19; d_call: -; clone_size: once; j_call: TRBJ1-1
cdr3_aa: CASSSTSGRGYNEQFF; cdr3_nt: TGTGCCAGCAGTTCAACTAGCGGGAGGGGTTACAATGAGCAGTTCTTC; v_call: TRBV27; d_call: TRBD2; clone_size: -; j_call: TRBJ2-1
cdr3_aa: CASSPSIWRGTEAFF; cdr3_nt: TGCGCCAGCAGCCCCTCGATCTGGCGAGGGACTGAAGCTTTCTTT; v_call: TRBV5-1; d_call: -; clone_size: -; j_call: TRBJ1-1
cdr3_aa: CASSPTSGRYEQYF; cdr3_nt: TGTGCCAGCAGCCCCACTAGCGGGAGGTACGAGCAGTACTTC; v_call: TRBV4-2; d_call: TRBD2; clone_size: -; j_call: TRBJ2-7
cdr3_aa: CASSSLSWYQETQYF; cdr3_nt: TGTGCCAGCAGCTCCCTCTCCTGGTACCAAGAGACCCAGTACTTC; v_call: TRBV7-8; d_call: -; clone_size: -; j_call: TRBJ2-5
cdr3_aa: CASSIRLIAGPGAYEQYF; cdr3_nt: TGTGCCAGTAGTATTCGATTAATAGCGGGACCCGGCGCCTACGAGCAGTACTTC; v_call: TRBV19; d_call: TRBD2; clone_size: -; j_call: TRBJ2-7
cdr3_aa: CASSMGSKRNTGELFF; cdr3_nt: TGTGCCAGCAGCATGGGATCTAAGCGGAACACCGGGGAGCTGTTTTTT; v_call: TRBV5-4; d_call: -; clone_size: once; j_call: TRBJ2-2
cdr3_aa: CASSSTVYNEQFF; cdr3_nt: TGTGCCAGCAGCTCTACAGTCTACAATGAGCAGTTCTTC; v_call: TRBV7-3; d_call: -; clone_size: -; j_call: TRBJ2-1
cdr3_aa: CASTPDRASGNTIYF; cdr3_nt: TGTGCCAGCACCCCGGACAGGGCTTCTGGAAACACCATATATTTT; v_call: TRBV6-5; d_call: TRBD1; clone_size: -; j_call: TRBJ1-3
cdr3_aa: CASSEQGTTGELFF; cdr3_nt: TGTGCCAGCAGCGAACAGGGAACCACCGGGGAGCTGTTTTTT; v_call: TRBV7-2; d_call: -; clone_size: -; j_call: TRBJ2-2
cdr3_aa: CASRGGTGGFFSNQPQHF; cdr3_nt: TGTGCCAGCAGGGGTGGGACAGGGGGCTTCTTTAGCAATCAGCCCCAGCATTTT; v_call: TRBV7-8; d_call: TRBD1; clone_size: -; j_call: TRBJ1-5
cdr3_aa: CASTSGREETQYF; cdr3_nt: TGTGCCAGCACCTCGGGGAGGGAAGAGACCCAGTACTTC; v_call: TRBV28; d_call: TRBD2; clone_size: -; j_call: TRBJ2-5
cdr3_aa: CASSSGRTNYGYTF; cdr3_nt: TGTGCCAGCAGTTCGGGGCGGACTAACTATGGCTACACCTTC; v_call: TRBV2; d_call: -; clone_size: -; j_call: TRBJ1-2
cdr3_aa: CASSLSSSHTYTQYF; cdr3_nt: TGTGCCAGCAGTTTATCCTCCTCCCACACTTATACGCAGTATTTT; v_call: TRBV28; d_call: -; clone_size: -; j_call: TRBJ2-3
cdr3_aa: CASSFSGSSYNEQFF; cdr3_nt: TGTGCCAGCAGTTTTAGCGGGAGCTCCTACAATGAGCAGTTCTTC; v_call: TRBV6-5; d_call: TRBD2; clone_size: -; j_call: TRBJ2-1
cdr3_aa: CASSGEESGKLFF; cdr3_nt: TGCGCCAGCAGCGGTGAGGAGAGTGGAAAACTGTTTTTT; v_call: TRBV5-1; d_call: -; clone_size: once; j_call: TRBJ1-4
cdr3_aa: CASSRGVAGGDTQYF; cdr3_nt: TGTGCCAGCAGCCGCGGGGTTGCGGGAGGAGATACGCAGTATTTT; v_call: TRBV11-3; d_call: TRBD2; clone_size: -; j_call: TRBJ2-3
cdr3_aa: CASSIQGTNQPQHF; cdr3_nt: TGTGCCAGCAGTATTCAGGGTACCAATCAGCCCCAGCATTTT; v_call: TRBV25-1; d_call: -; clone_size: once; j_call: TRBJ1-5
cdr3_aa: CASSERARDTEAFF; cdr3_nt: TGTGCCAGCAGTGAGAGGGCTCGAGACACTGAAGCTTTCTTT; v_call: TRBV6-1; d_call: -; clone_size: -; j_call: TRBJ1-1
cdr3_aa: CAIQGQLDNEQFF; cdr3_nt: TGTGCCATACAGGGTCAGTTGGACAATGAGCAGTTCTTC; v_call: TRBV2; d_call: -; clone_size: -; j_call: TRBJ2-1
cdr3_aa: CASSIRHGTDTQYF; cdr3_nt: TGTGCCAGTAGTATTAGACACGGCACAGATACGCAGTATTTT; v_call: TRBV19; d_call: -; clone_size: -; j_call: TRBJ2-3
cdr3_aa: CASSLYPNYGYTF; cdr3_nt: TGTGCCAGCAGCTTATACCCTAACTATGGCTACACCTTC; v_call: TRBV11-2; d_call: -; clone_size: -; j_call: TRBJ1-2
cdr3_aa: CSASRGPEQYF; cdr3_nt: TGCAGTGCTAGTCGGGGGCCCGAGCAGTACTTC; v_call: TRBV20-1; d_call: -; clone_size: -; j_call: TRBJ2-7
cdr3_aa: CASSQDRASSYNEQFF; cdr3_nt: TGTGCCAGCAGCCAAGATAGGGCGAGCTCCTACAATGAGCAGTTCTTC; v_call: TRBV4-2; d_call: -; clone_size: -; j_call: TRBJ2-1
cdr3_aa: CASSSPPGSGANVLTF; cdr3_nt: TGTGCCAGCAGCTCCCCCCCTGGGTCTGGGGCCAACGTCCTGACTTTC; v_call: TRBV7-2; d_call: -; clone_size: -; j_call: TRBJ2-6
cdr3_aa: CASSSPPLDTGELFF; cdr3_nt: TGTGCCAGCAGCTCCCCCCCGTTAGACACCGGGGAGCTGTTTTTT; v_call: TRBV5-4; d_call: -; clone_size: -; j_call: TRBJ2-2
cdr3_aa: CASSPQGVLTYEQYF; cdr3_nt: TGTGCCAGCAGCCCGCAAGGGGTCCTTACCTACGAGCAGTACTTC; v_call: TRBV7-8; d_call: -; clone_size: -; j_call: TRBJ2-7
cdr3_aa: CASSLVTSGAYNEQFF; cdr3_nt: TGTGCCAGCAGCTTAGTTACTAGCGGGGCGTACAATGAGCAGTTCTTC; v_call: TRBV7-2; d_call: TRBD2; clone_size: -; j_call: TRBJ2-1
cdr3_aa: CATTVRVNSGNTIYF; cdr3_nt: TGTGCCACCACCGTCAGGGTGAACTCTGGAAACACCATATATTTT; v_call: TRBV28; d_call: -; clone_size: -; j_call: TRBJ1-3
cdr3_aa: CASSPIAGGSYEQYF; cdr3_nt: TGTGCCAGCAGCCCGATAGCGGGAGGTTCCTACGAGCAGTACTTC; v_call: TRBV5-6; d_call: TRBD2; clone_size: -; j_call: TRBJ2-7
cdr3_aa: CASSLDETGITGNTIYF; cdr3_nt: TGCGCCAGCAGCTTGGATGAGACAGGAATTACAGGAAACACCATATATTTT; v_call: TRBV5-1; d_call: -; clone_size: -; j_call: TRBJ1-3
cdr3_aa: CASSLAIRIYEGKLFF; cdr3_nt: TGTGCCAGTAGTCTTGCGATCCGTATATATGAAGGAAAACTGTTTTTT; v_call: TRBV19; d_call: -; clone_size: -; j_call: TRBJ1-4
cdr3_aa: CASSESTGSGELFF; cdr3_nt: TGTGCCAGCAGTGAATCTACAGGGTCCGGGGAGCTGTTTTTT; v_call: TRBV2; d_call: -; clone_size: -; j_call: TRBJ2-2
cdr3_aa: CASSLLSGGYNEQFF; cdr3_nt: TGTGCCAGCAGTTTATTGAGCGGGGGCTACAATGAGCAGTTCTTC; v_call: TRBV28; d_call: TRBD2; clone_size: -; j_call: TRBJ2-1
cdr3_aa: CASSIVAGHSYNEQFF; cdr3_nt: TGTGCCAGTAGTATAGTGGCAGGGCACTCCTACAATGAGCAGTTCTTC; v_call: TRBV19; d_call: -; clone_size: -; j_call: TRBJ2-1
cdr3_aa: CASGLGPGELFF; cdr3_nt: TGTGCCAGCGGGTTAGGCCCCGGGGAGCTGTTTTTT; v_call: TRBV7-3; d_call: -; clone_size: -; j_call: TRBJ2-2
cdr3_aa: CASSPPKGNEETQYF; cdr3_nt: TGTGCCAGCAGCCCACCGAAGGGGAACGAAGAGACCCAGTACTTC; v_call: TRBV5-4; d_call: -; clone_size: -; j_call: TRBJ2-5
cdr3_aa: CASSPNHRTGREQFF; cdr3_nt: TGTGCCAGCAGCCCCAACCATCGGACAGGGAGAGAGCAGTTCTTC; v_call: TRBV7-3; d_call: TRBD1; clone_size: -; j_call: TRBJ2-1
cdr3_aa: CASSPTQGNQPQHF; cdr3_nt: TGTGCCAGCTCACCAACACAGGGTAATCAGCCCCAGCATTTT; v_call: TRBV18; d_call: -; clone_size: once; j_call: TRBJ1-5
cdr3_aa: CASSYGGPQGGYTF; cdr3_nt: TGTGCCAGCAGTTATGGGGGGCCCCAAGGAGGCTACACCTTC; v_call: TRBV6-5; d_call: -; clone_size: -; j_call: TRBJ1-2
cdr3_aa: CASSGDGYTF; cdr3_nt: TGTGCCAGCAGTGGTGATGGCTACACCTTC; v_call: TRBV2; d_call: -; clone_size: -; j_call: TRBJ1-2
cdr3_aa: CASSQKLDRAGANVLTF; cdr3_nt: TGCGCCAGCAGCCAAAAACTCGACAGGGCTGGGGCCAACGTCCTGACTTTC; v_call: TRBV4-3; d_call: TRBD1; clone_size: -; j_call: TRBJ2-6
cdr3_aa: CASSMRQGPNYGYTF; cdr3_nt: TGTGCCAGTAGTATGAGGCAGGGCCCTAACTATGGCTACACCTTC; v_call: TRBV19; d_call: -; clone_size: -; j_call: TRBJ1-2
cdr3_aa: CASSRLVLYNEQFF; cdr3_nt: TGTGCCAGCAGTCGACTAGTACTATACAATGAGCAGTTCTTC; v_call: TRBV27; d_call: -; clone_size: -; j_call: TRBJ2-1
cdr3_aa: CASSEFPRNTEAFF; cdr3_nt: TGTGCCAGCAGTGAGTTTCCCAGGAACACTGAAGCTTTCTTT; v_call: TRBV6-1; d_call: -; clone_size: once; j_call: TRBJ1-1
cdr3_aa: CASSLPPGLAGVPDTQYF; cdr3_nt: TGTGCCAGCAGCCTACCGCCGGGACTAGCGGGAGTGCCAGATACGCAGTATTTT; v_call: TRBV13; d_call: TRBD2; clone_size: -; j_call: TRBJ2-3
cdr3_aa: CASSPGTGDREQFF; cdr3_nt: TGTGCCAGCAGCCCCGGGACAGGGGACCGTGAGCAGTTCTTC; v_call: TRBV7-9; d_call: TRBD1; clone_size: -; j_call: TRBJ2-1